A single TCR beta chain is shown here with its context. The sample is drawn from a study of shared clonotypes between healthy human individuals. Overall study context: Each donor contributed plates that comprised three CD4 naive, three CD4 memory, two CD8 naive and one CD8 memory.

Germline V gene lookup returns CDR1 MNHNS and CDR2 SASEGT. V shed 8 bases and J 6 bases; nucleotides not matched to a gene: 2. The CDR3 has 12 amino acids. At a deep level, the assay was run. The assay was immunoSEQ multiplex PCR, and TCRdb's table has in-frame clones only and misses some. The sample contains a few million clones, around 90% of which appear only once. The specimen sequenced was naive CD4+ T cells sorted from blood. The subset: CD45RA+ positively selected. The receptor was isolated from a man between 18 and 35 years old in good health. The chain employs TRBV6-1 and TRBJ2-1, with TRBD1 matching 9 bases. Written as DNA, the CDR3 is TGTGCCAGCGGGGACAGGGTCAATGAGCAGTTCTTC. The encoded protein is CASGDRVNEQFF.